The subject of this entry is one TCR beta chain. This entry comes from a study of blood T cell repertoires in COVID-19. Some clones are missing from TCRdb's copy, which holds only in-frame ones; the method was immunoSEQ multiplex PCR. This table has around 100,000 clones, about 85% appearing once. This receptor was taken from a human donor in a cohort sampled during active COVID-19. Sequenced: peripheral blood.

CDR3 sequence (DNA): TGCGCCACTGCGGGCGGGGGACCCCAAAATGAGCAGTTCTTC. This gives the protein CATAGGGPQNEQFF. The chain couples TRBV5-1 to TRBJ2-1; 7 bases line up with TRBD2. CDR1 and CDR2 from the germline V gene are SGHRS and YFSETQ. V gave up 9 bases and J gave up 7 bases; unmatched junction bases: 13. The length of the CDR3 is 14 residues.